Following are 2 T cell receptor beta chains from one sample sequenced in a study of beta chain features in type 1 diabetes. General study results and limits: Moderate but significant shortening of TCRB CDR3s was recorded in all four CD4+ subsets from Type 1 diabetes patients.

The antigens of these receptors remain unknown. Expressed TCRB transcripts were sequenced because the isolated RNA had all been reverse transcribed beforehand. This table comes from immunoSEQ multiplex PCR, and its TCRdb copy is limited to in-frame clones, with some not included. The data contain 120,000 to 150,000 clones, more than 10% of them singletons. Sequencing was done on a sample of central memory CD4+ T cells from blood. All receptors derive from a man aged 18 to 29 with type 1 diabetes.

The gene calls are TRBV6-5 and TRBJ1-1; D gene unclear. CDR1 is MNHEY, CDR2 SVGAGI, per germline. V shed 2 bases and J shed 3 bases, with 7 bases lying between them. The CDR3 runs 13 residues. The CDR3 region is CASSYQKDTEAFF. CDR3 nucleotide sequence: TGTGCCAGCAGTTACCAGAAGGACACTGAAGCTTTCTTT.

This clone occurred a few times. The rearrangement links TRBV9 to TRBJ1-2, with D unresolved. The CDR3 length is 16 residues. The V gene lost 3 bases and the J gene lost 0 bases, with 15 bases spanning the gap. Per germline, CDR1 SGDLS and CDR2 YYNGEE. CDR3 in DNA: TGTGCCAGCAGCGCCACCCCGGCTTCCACTAACTATGGCTACACCTTC. Encoded protein: CASSATPASTNYGYTF.